A selection of T cell receptor beta chains follows, all from one sample in a study of response to subunit inactivated influenza vaccine. TCRdb redid the calling of the RT-PCR reads with MiXCR, one entry per CDR3 protein. The sample has roughly 630,000 distinct CDR3 sequences, 14% seen once. The sample here was PBMCs from blood, taken less than 15 days before vaccination. The receptors were gathered from a man aged 50 to 60 who received an inactivated influenza vaccine. The CDR3 runs from the conserved cysteine through the conserved F or W. The D gene is left open where the match is weak. Not every row has a clone size; where given, it reads once, few, many or a size class.

V,size,D,J,CDR3,DNA
TRBV4-3,.,TRBD2,TRBJ2-1,CASSQESGLAQFF,TGCGCCAGCAGCCAAGAATCCGGACTAGCGCAGTTCTTC
TRBV5-1,many,.,TRBJ2-7,CASSLETGPYEQYF,TGCGCCAGTTCCCTTGAGACCGGGCCCTACGAGCAGTACTTC
TRBV27,few,.,TRBJ1-2,CASRPSWGNYGYTF,TGTGCCAGCAGACCGTCCTGGGGGAACTATGGCTACACCTTC
TRBV20-1,.,.,TRBJ2-1,CSAGAWRGAEQFF,TGCAGTGCTGGGGCTTGGCGGGGCGCTGAGCAGTTCTTC
TRBV12-3/TRBV12-4,few,.,TRBJ2-7,CASSTGTEGGYEQYF,TGTGCCAGCAGTACCGGGACGGAGGGAGGATACGAGCAGTACTTC
TRBV7-2,.,.,TRBJ2-3,CASSLADLNTDTQYF,TGTGCCAGCAGCTTAGCGGACTTGAATACAGATACGCAGTATTTT
TRBV18,.,.,TRBJ1-6,CASSPPVVSYNSPLHF,TGTGCCAGCTCACCGCCCGTCGTCTCCTATAATTCACCCCTCCACTTT
TRBV4-2,.,TRBD1,TRBJ2-7,CASSQVGTGINEQYF,TGTGCCAGCAGCCAAGTCGGGACAGGGATCAACGAGCAGTACTTC
TRBV11-2,.,TRBD2,TRBJ2-1,CASSLVYRLAGNEQFF,TGTGCCAGCAGCTTAGTTTATCGACTAGCGGGGAATGAGCAGTTCTTC
TRBV12-3/TRBV12-4,few,.,TRBJ2-3,CASNRPGHPADTQYF,TGTGCCAGCAACCGACCGGGACACCCCGCAGATACGCAGTATTTT
TRBV20-1,.,TRBD2,TRBJ2-5,CSARGLAGEQETQYF,TGCAGTGCTAGAGGACTAGCGGGGGAACAAGAGACCCAGTACTTC
TRBV5-1,.,TRBD1,TRBJ2-5,CASSFSGGDAETQYF,TGCGCCAGCAGCTTTTCAGGGGGCGACGCGGAGACCCAGTACTTC
TRBV28,.,.,TRBJ2-4,CATEEDSDIQYF,TGTGCCACGGAAGAGGACAGTGACATTCAGTACTTC
TRBV3-1,many,.,TRBJ2-3,CASSQSRTDTQYF,TGTGCCAGCAGCCAGTCCAGGACAGATACGCAGTATTTT
TRBV24-1,.,.,TRBJ2-1,CATSGTPTYNEQFF,TGTGCCACCAGCGGGACCCCAACCTACAATGAGCAGTTCTTC
TRBV5-1,.,TRBD2,TRBJ2-7,CASSLTSGRSSYEQYF,TGCGCCAGCAGCTTGACTAGCGGGAGGAGTTCCTACGAGCAGTACTTC
TRBV29-1,few,.,TRBJ1-5,CSVDLGGNQPQHF,TGCAGCGTTGATCTCGGGGGCAATCAGCCCCAGCATTTT
TRBV10-1,.,.,TRBJ2-1,CASSESPGSHNEQFF,TGCGCCAGCAGTGAGTCGCCAGGGTCGCACAATGAGCAGTTCTTC
TRBV5-1,few,.,TRBJ1-6,CASSNEAPYNSPLHF,TGCGCCAGCAGCAACGAGGCTCCCTATAATTCACCCCTCCACTTT
TRBV5-6,few,.,TRBJ1-1,CASNKHGGGPPFF,TGTGCCAGCAATAAGCACGGGGGTGGACCCCCTTTCTTT
TRBV5-1,few,.,TRBJ2-7,CASSLGPGERSEQYF,TGCGCCAGCAGCTTGGGGCCAGGGGAGAGGAGCGAGCAGTACTTC
TRBV5-1,many,.,TRBJ1-1,CASSLAVNTEAFF,TGCGCCAGCAGCTTGGCGGTCAACACTGAAGCTTTCTTT
TRBV12-3/TRBV12-4,few,.,TRBJ1-1,CASSFQGPNTEAFF,TGTGCCAGCAGTTTCCAGGGCCCTAACACTGAAGCTTTCTTT
TRBV5-1,.,TRBD1,TRBJ2-7,CASSLAGTGGFSEQYF,TGCGCCAGCAGCTTGGCGGGGACAGGGGGTTTCTCCGAGCAGTACTTC
TRBV2,few,TRBD1,TRBJ2-7,CASVPGQGPYEQYF,TGTGCCAGCGTCCCGGGACAGGGCCCCTACGAGCAGTACTTC
TRBV10-3,many,TRBD1,TRBJ1-6,CAISESPTGQGSPLHF,TGTGCCATCAGTGAGTCTCCGACAGGGCAAGGTTCACCCCTCCACTTT
TRBV6-1,.,.,TRBJ2-2,CASSDRANTGELFF,TGTGCCAGCAGTGACAGGGCGAACACCGGGGAGCTGTTTTTT
TRBV28,few,.,TRBJ1-2,CASSTGSGGRGYTF,TGTGCCAGCAGTACGGGGAGTGGGGGTCGTGGCTACACCTTC
TRBV30,.,.,TRBJ2-2,CAWSVLGQNTGELFF,TGTGCCTGGAGTGTGTTAGGGCAGAACACCGGGGAGCTGTTTTTT
TRBV3-1,.,.,TRBJ2-2,CASSQAAVGELFF,TGTGCCAGCAGCCAAGCAGCCGTCGGGGAGCTGTTTTTT
TRBV20-1,few,.,TRBJ2-5,CSASSRSETQYF,TGCAGTGCTAGTTCTAGATCCGAGACCCAGTACTTC
TRBV4-3,many,.,TRBJ2-1,CASSQDRARLYNEQFF,TGCGCCAGCAGCCAAGATAGGGCTAGACTCTACAATGAGCAGTTCTTC
TRBV12-3/TRBV12-4,few,.,TRBJ2-3,CASSLRDRTSTDTQYF,TGTGCCAGCAGTTTACGGGACCGTACTAGCACAGATACGCAGTATTTT
TRBV28,.,TRBD2,TRBJ2-2,CASSLGGLIGAGELFF,TGTGCCAGCAGTTTGGGGGGACTAATAGGTGCCGGGGAGCTGTTTTTT
TRBV28,many,TRBD1,TRBJ1-3,CASKGQGNPLGNTIYF,TGTGCCAGCAAGGGACAGGGAAATCCTCTCGGAAACACCATATATTTT
TRBV7-2,.,.,TRBJ2-2,CASSLGGLYTGELFF,TGTGCCAGCAGCTTAGGCGGACTCTACACCGGGGAGCTGTTTTTT
TRBV7-9,.,.,TRBJ1-1,CASSSKTHSEAFF,TGTGCCAGCAGCTCCAAGACCCACAGTGAAGCTTTCTTT
TRBV15,.,.,TRBJ2-1,CATSRTRVAEQFF,TGTGCCACCAGCAGAACAAGAGTCGCCGAGCAGTTCTTC
TRBV7-9,many,.,TRBJ1-1,CASSFGDTEAFF,TGTGCCAGCAGCTTTGGCGACACTGAAGCTTTCTTT
TRBV12-3/TRBV12-4,few,.,TRBJ1-3,CASSLKASGNTIYF,TGTGCCAGCAGTTTAAAAGCCTCTGGAAACACCATATATTTT
TRBV11-2,few,.,TRBJ2-7,CASSFVQTRRISYEQYF,TGTGCCAGCAGCTTCGTTCAAACGAGGCGTATCTCCTACGAGCAGTACTTC
TRBV20-1,few,TRBD1,TRBJ2-5,CSAADRVGQETQYF,TGCAGTGCTGCCGACAGGGTGGGGCAAGAGACCCAGTACTTC
TRBV4-3,.,.,TRBJ2-7,CASSPWERPSYEQYF,TGCGCCAGCAGCCCCTGGGAACGGCCCTCCTACGAGCAGTACTTC
TRBV12-3/TRBV12-4,.,.,TRBJ2-5,CASRKAGGRQTQYF,TGTGCCAGCAGGAAGGCTGGGGGGCGACAGACCCAGTACTTC
TRBV28,.,.,TRBJ2-5,CARSLGKRETQYF,TGTGCCAGAAGTTTGGGAAAGCGGGAGACCCAGTACTTC
TRBV20-1,few,TRBD1,TRBJ2-4,CSASLPGGGWKNIQYF,TGCAGTGCATCTCTCCCAGGGGGCGGGTGGAAGAACATTCAGTACTTC